This T cell receptor (beta chain) was identified in a study of T cells in Graves' hyperthyroidism and ophthalmopathy. Study findings and constraints: Blood samples included most of the expanded thyroid clonotypes exceeding 0.001. Ophthalmopathy was identified by the model a median approximately 6.9 months ahead of onset.

This clonotype came up many times. No antigen is known for it. RNA transcripts were the template for amplifying TCR beta CDR3 regions. A set of HTBI primers served as the primers for a first-round RT-PCR of the TCR CDR3. TCRdb itself ran the multiplex PCR reads through MiXCR, one entry per CDR3 protein. The data contain a few hundred thousand distinct CDR3 sequences, 21% of them seen just once; the ten biggest clones take up over 40%. Germline V gene data show CDR1 as SGHRS and CDR2 as YFSETQ. The CDR3 has 16 residues. V shed 0 bases and J 6 bases; nucleotides not matched to a gene: 6. Among the patients, aged 18 to 65, hyperthyroidism was newly diagnosed and had lasted under 2 months. Cells are PBMCs isolated from around 9.4 ml of fresh blood.

The chain carries TRBV5-1 and TRBJ2-1; TRBD2 matches 10 bases. The TCR comes from a woman aged 45 to 65 with Graves' hyperthyroidism. Source material: blood. The CDR3 DNA follows: TGCGCCAGCAGCTTGGTTGCGGGACTAGCGTCCAATGAGCAGTTCTTC. As protein: CASSLVAGLASNEQFF. Variable domain in full (rest from reference TRBV5-1 and TRBJ2-1): KAGVTQTPRYLIKTRGQQVTLSCSPISGHRSVSWYQQTPGQGLQFLFEYFSETQRNKGNFPGRFSGRQFSNSRSEMNVSTLELGDSALYLCASSLVAGLASNEQFFGPGTRLTVL.